The entry that follows covers one T cell receptor beta chain sequence. Its target antigen remains unknown. Base qualities are not at hand, and no much larger clone is one base apart. CDR1 and CDR2 are read off the germline V gene as MRHNA and SNTAGT. The CDR3 covers 14 residues, taking in both the cysteine and the phenylalanine. Only the CDR3 part of the read is kept: 42 bases, read in frame from the first base. The junction carries 17 bases between V and J, which are trimmed by 4 bases and 8 bases respectively. This entry is derived from a study of cytomegalovirus exposure and HLA in healthy donors (dated by TCRdb to about 2017). About the investigation overall: An earlier analysis of approximately 550 of the donors reported about 250 Gb of sequence data and about 100 million unique TCR beta sequences from 150 million to 200 million T cells. Besides the first cohort of 500 to 700 subjects, a separate validation cohort made up of over a hundred different subjects was used. Of the 350 to 450 genotyped donors, more than 75% were placed in the genetic ancestry cluster associated with self-reported Caucasian donors. To predict cytomegalovirus infection status, the study brought together high-throughput TCR immunosequencing, statistical association of individual TCRs with disease status, and machine learning. Roughly 300 gigabases of sequencing data and roughly 80 million unique TCR sequences made up an early release that covered approximately 700 HLA-typed donors. Class I and class II HLA loci were covered by the typing at four-digit resolution. Donor age, sex, ethnicity and CMV serostatus were compiled together with the repertoire data. Every discovery cohort repertoire had been produced on one sequencing platform. Because of strong linkage in the cohort, four or five DR-DQ haplotypes were treated as single units for association and clustering. In a later analysis, previously published TCR beta repertoires from some 640 donors were re-analyzed and high-resolution HLA genotyping was added so that TCR occurrence patterns could be studied. The number of typed donors differed by locus: about 620-640 for A, B, C, DRB1 and DQB1; 522 for DQA1; 606 for DPA1; and some 450 for DPB1. The T cell repertoires of roughly 660 subjects were profiled by immunosequencing and related to cytomegalovirus serostatus. In the later analysis, no new phenotypic data were used to find candidate immune exposures; instead, reliance was placed on TCR beta sequences and their occurrence across donors. An earlier analysis of approximately 640 of the donors applied high-throughput TCR beta sequencing to assess whether each TCR beta V gene segment acted as functional or pseudogenic. Genome-wide SNP genotypes for about three fifths of the 666 donors were used in a later genetic analysis, which treated that subset as a discovery cohort. The aim of the study was to test whether cataloging public T cell receptors could identify signatures of past pathogen exposure. Across some 400 genotyped donors of the cohort, an average of about 200,000 unique TCR beta nucleotide sequences per donor were sequenced, and roughly a sixth of those sequences were non-productive. Findings and caveats that apply to the study as a whole: Specific HLA alleles were associated with 15,000 to 20,000 TCR beta sequences at a false discovery rate of 0.05 in a later analysis. Because some donors lacked HLA typing at each locus, the association tests relied only on the typed subset. Across donors, most TCR sequences were observed very rarely, whereas some public TCRs were present in many individuals. In a later analysis, HLA-associated TCR beta chains were found to be more clonally expanded and to have lower generation probabilities than equally common non-associated chains. In this cohort, only TCR beta chains were sequenced, and detectable features were limited by the absence of alpha or paired-chain data. A few of the identified cytomegalovirus-associated TCR beta chains were confirmed in vitro to be specific for cytomegalovirus antigens. In both the original and validation cohorts, the classifier was reported to diagnose cytomegalovirus status with high specificity and sensitivity. When HLA alleles, especially DR and DQ, strongly co-occurred, TCR associations were difficult to assign to individual alleles. The authors suggested that the approach could potentially be generalized to other disease states and immunological phenotypes. A further reported finding was that TCR beta sequences accurately predicted the HLA-A and HLA-B alleles for most subjects in the first cohort. Immune exposure information for the cohort was limited to CMV serostatus. Because counts were too low, 15 to 20 rarely observed V segments, including chromosome 9 orphons, were left out of the earlier analysis of roughly 600 of the donors. According to a later genetic analysis, donors in an Asian-associated ancestry cluster had fewer N-insertions in productive TCRs than the approximately 650-donor mean. In a later analysis, the rate of TCR association differed among HLA loci, with DRB1 alleles having the most associated TCRs and HLA-C alleles having the fewest. The 87-base-pair reads could not distinguish some IMGT-functional V segments, including TRBV6-2 and TRBV6-3, so those segments were excluded. The study gave a list of some 150 TCR beta chains associated with cytomegalovirus. In a later analysis, most CMV-associated TCR beta chains were found to appear HLA-restricted, with HLA associations seemingly driven largely by CMV exposure. An earlier analysis of some 590 of the donors showed that most TCR beta V segments appeared in productive rearrangements either about 90% or about 30% of the time, which broadly matched IMGT annotations. A later analysis reported that several top co-occurrence clusters appeared linked to parvovirus B19, influenza, CMV and Epstein-Barr virus. Sequencing depth was assumed to be roughly uniform across donors in the presence/absence analyses, though that assumption may not hold. A later genetic analysis associated a missense DCLRE1C variant with V-gene and J-gene trimming of TCR beta chains, and an independent cohort replicated the association. A group of highly shared sequence variants was considered likely to be a technical artifact of the sequencing pipeline. Correlated functional status among segregating V segments might be attributable to linkage disequilibrium, but an unknown experimental factor could not be ruled out.

The library was built by means of the immunoSEQ multiplex PCR assay. For the multiplex PCR, a mixture combining 60 forward primers for TCR Vbeta segments and 13 reverse primers for TCR Jbeta segments was used. The CDR3 region of rearranged TCR beta genes was amplified from genomic DNA with a multiplex PCR assay. On the Illumina HiSeq System, the amplified TCR beta libraries were sequenced as 87-base-pair reads. The authors' pipeline ran thus. A later analysis tallied roughly 76 million unique TCR beta chains across the 666 repertoires, and approximately 11 million of those chains were shared by two or more donors. To remove PCR and sequencing errors, raw reads were error-corrected and collapsed into unique sequences using a nearest-neighbor algorithm that merged closely related sequences. To assign V, D and J gene segments, CDR3 sequences were aligned to IMGT reference sequences. Each retained sequence needed at least a six-nucleotide match to both a V gene segment and a J gene segment. Rearrangements were called productive when the CDR3 lacked stop codons and stayed in frame with V and J; all others were non-productive. CDR3 was defined according to IMGT convention as the region running from the second conserved V-encoded cysteine to the conserved J-encoded phenylalanine. Sequences without an unambiguous match to a single V gene segment were excluded from the earlier analysis of about 630 of the donors. In an earlier analysis of roughly 500 of the donors, V segments were called functional above 56.7% productive rearrangements and were called segregating when the between-donor standard deviation exceeded 5%. A statistical classification framework was built to diagnose cytomegalovirus status from the catalog of TCR beta chain sequences. In a later analysis, TCR nucleotide sequences were compared against IMGT/GENE-DB human TR gene sequences so that V and J genes could be assigned. In a later analysis, CDR3 sequences and most-parsimonious VDJ recombination scenarios were assigned using the TCRdist pipeline. In a later analysis, each TCR beta chain was defined by its CDR3 amino acid sequence together with its V-gene family, and reads without a unique V-gene family were excluded. To address suspected cross-contamination and a sequencing artifact, a later analysis removed over 500 highly shared, low-generation-probability nucleotide sequences. In a later analysis, a clonal expansion index was calculated for each public chain from normalized within-repertoire ranks of inferred template counts. In a later analysis, generation probabilities were computed using a VDJ recombination model fitted to out-of-frame rearrangements, and the results were checked against IGoR. In a later analysis, hypergeometric tests were used to score TCR-TCR, TCR-HLA and TCR-CMV co-occurrence, with a repertoire-size bias correction applied to TCR pairs. In a later analysis, false discovery rates were estimated by permuting HLA or CMV assignments 20 times. In a later analysis, co-occurring TCRs were grouped using DBSCAN, with TCRdist sequence similarity added in when clustering inside HLA-allele-positive subsets. For co-occurrence clustering, repertoires with fewer than 30,000 or more than 120,000 public chains were excluded, along with about five repertoires with anomalous nucleotide sharing. The source is immuneACCESS, and TCRdb retained only in-frame sequences with V and J called. Part of the clones is not carried over; for the studies checked, unresolved V genes explain less than half of this, and the remainder is unexplained. That table supplies the V and J calls and clone size; D and trimming were determined from the DNA. The sample table holds fewer than 130,000 clones, of which approximately 84% were seen once. Around 2% of the sample rests with the top ten.

In total, over 600 healthy bone marrow donors made up the cohort. At the time of sampling, all cohort members were nominally healthy, though unrecorded immune exposures were likely present. The donor was CMV seronegative and was included in the group of around 320 seronegative cohort members. A peripheral blood sample was collected from each donor, and TCR beta sequencing was performed on peripheral blood mononuclear cells. Genomic DNA was extracted from the blood cell samples with the Qiagen DNeasy Blood Extraction Kit. This TCR was recovered from a middle-aged man in good health and CMV-seronegative. The sequence is built from TRBV6-4 and TRBJ1-2; a weak D assignment points to TRBD1 (5 bases agree). The sample was PBMCs. The bases are TGTGCCAGCAGTGCCTCGGGGGACTTTGGCGGCTACACCTTC. Its protein is CASSASGDFGGYTF.